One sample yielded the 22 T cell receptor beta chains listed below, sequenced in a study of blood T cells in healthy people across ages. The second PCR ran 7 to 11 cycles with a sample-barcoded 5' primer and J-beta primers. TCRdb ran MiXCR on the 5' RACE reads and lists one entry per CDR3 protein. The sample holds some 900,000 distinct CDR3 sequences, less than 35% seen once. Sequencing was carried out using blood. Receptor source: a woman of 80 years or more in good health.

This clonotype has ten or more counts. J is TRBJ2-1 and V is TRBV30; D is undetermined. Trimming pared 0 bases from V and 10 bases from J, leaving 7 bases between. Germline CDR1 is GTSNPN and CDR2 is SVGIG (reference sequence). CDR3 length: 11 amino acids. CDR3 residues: CAWSVLQEQFF. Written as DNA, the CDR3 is TGTGCCTGGAGTGTACTTCAGGAGCAGTTCTTC.

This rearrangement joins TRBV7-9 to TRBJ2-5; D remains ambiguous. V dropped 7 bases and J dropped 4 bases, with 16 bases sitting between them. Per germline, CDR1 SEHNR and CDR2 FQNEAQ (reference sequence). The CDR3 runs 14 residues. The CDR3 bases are TGTGCCAGCAACCCTTTGGGGATGATAGAGACCCAGTACTTC. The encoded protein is CASNPLGMIETQYF.

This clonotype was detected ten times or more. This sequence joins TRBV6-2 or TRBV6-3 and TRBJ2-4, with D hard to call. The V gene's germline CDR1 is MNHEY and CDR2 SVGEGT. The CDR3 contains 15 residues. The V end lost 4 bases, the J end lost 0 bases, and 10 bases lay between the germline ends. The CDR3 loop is CASSSILLAKNIQYF. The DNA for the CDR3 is TGTGCCAGCAGTTCCATTCTCCTAGCCAAAAACATTCAGTACTTC.

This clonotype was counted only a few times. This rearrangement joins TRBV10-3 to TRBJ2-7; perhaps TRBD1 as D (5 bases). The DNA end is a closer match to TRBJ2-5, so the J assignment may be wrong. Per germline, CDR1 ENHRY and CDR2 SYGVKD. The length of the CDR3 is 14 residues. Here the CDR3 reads CAISGARAWETQYF. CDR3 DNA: TGTGCCATCAGTGGGGCCAGGGCGTGGGAGACCCAGTACTTC.

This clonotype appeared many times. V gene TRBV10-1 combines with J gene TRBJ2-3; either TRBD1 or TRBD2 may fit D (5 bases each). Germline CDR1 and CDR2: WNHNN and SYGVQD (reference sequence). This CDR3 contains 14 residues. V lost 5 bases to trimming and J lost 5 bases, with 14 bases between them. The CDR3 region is CASSPWGSGDTQYF. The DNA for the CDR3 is TGCGCCAGCAGTCCTTGGGGGTCCGGAGATACGCAGTATTTT.

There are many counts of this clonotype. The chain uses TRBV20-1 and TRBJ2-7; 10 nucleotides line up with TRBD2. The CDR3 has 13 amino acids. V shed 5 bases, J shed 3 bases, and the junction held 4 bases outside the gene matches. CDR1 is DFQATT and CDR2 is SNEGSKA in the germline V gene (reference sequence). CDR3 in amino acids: CSAPSGGLYEQYF. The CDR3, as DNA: TGCAGTGCTCCTAGCGGGGGTCTCTACGAGCAGTACTTC.

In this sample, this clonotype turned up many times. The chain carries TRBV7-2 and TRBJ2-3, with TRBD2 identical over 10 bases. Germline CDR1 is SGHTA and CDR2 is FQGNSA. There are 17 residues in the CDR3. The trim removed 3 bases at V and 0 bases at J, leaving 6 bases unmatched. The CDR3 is CASSFSWTSGSTDTQYF. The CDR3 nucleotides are TGTGCCAGCAGCTTCAGCTGGACTAGCGGTAGCACAGATACGCAGTATTTT.

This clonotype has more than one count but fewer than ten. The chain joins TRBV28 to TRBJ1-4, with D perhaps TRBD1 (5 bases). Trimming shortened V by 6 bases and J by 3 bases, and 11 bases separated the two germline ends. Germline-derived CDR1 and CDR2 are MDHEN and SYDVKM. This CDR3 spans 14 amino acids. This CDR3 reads CASSGTLANEKLFF. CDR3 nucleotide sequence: TGTGCCAGCAGCGGGACCCTGGCTAATGAAAAACTGTTTTTT.

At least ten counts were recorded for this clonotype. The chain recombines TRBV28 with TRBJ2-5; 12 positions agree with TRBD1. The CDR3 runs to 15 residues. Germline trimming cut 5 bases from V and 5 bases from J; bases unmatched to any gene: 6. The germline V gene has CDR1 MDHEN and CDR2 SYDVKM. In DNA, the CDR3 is TGTGCCAGCAGTGGCGGGACAGGGGGCGAGGAGACCCAGTACTTC. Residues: CASSGGTGGEETQYF. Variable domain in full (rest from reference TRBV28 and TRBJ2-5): DVKVTQSSRYLVKRTGEKVFLECVQDMDHENMFWYRQDPGLGLRLIYFSYDVKMKEKGDIPEGYSVSREKKERFSLILESASTNQTSMYLCASSGGTGGEETQYFGPGTRLLVL.

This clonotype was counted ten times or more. The CDR3 DNA reads TGTGCCAGCAACACGGGGGGTAGTGGCACAGATACGCAGTATTTT. It yields the protein CASNTGGSGTDTQYF. This rearrangement joins TRBV6-1 to TRBJ2-3, with 7 positions matching TRBD2. V shed 7 bases, J shed 1 base, and the junction held 8 bases outside the gene matches. CDR1 is MNHNS, CDR2 SASEGT, per germline. The CDR3 is 15 amino acids.

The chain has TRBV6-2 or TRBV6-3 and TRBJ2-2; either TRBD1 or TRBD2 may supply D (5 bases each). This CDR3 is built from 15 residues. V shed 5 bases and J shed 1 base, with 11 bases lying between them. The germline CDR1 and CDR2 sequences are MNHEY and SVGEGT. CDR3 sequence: CASSRVGVNTGELFF. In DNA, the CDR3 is TGTGCCAGCAGTCGGGTGGGGGTGAACACCGGGGAGCTGTTTTTT.

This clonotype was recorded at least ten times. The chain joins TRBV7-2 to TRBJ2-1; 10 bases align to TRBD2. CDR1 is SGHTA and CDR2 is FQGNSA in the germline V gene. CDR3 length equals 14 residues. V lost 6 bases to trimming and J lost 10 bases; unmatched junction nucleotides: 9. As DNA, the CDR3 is TGTGCCAGCAGTTCAGCGGGGGGGCGAAAAGAGCAGTTCTTC. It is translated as CASSSAGGRKEQFF.

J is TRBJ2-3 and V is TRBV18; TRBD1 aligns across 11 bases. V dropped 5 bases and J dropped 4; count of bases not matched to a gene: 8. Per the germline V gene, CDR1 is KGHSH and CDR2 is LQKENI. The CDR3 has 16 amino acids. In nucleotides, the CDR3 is TGTGCCAGCTCATTCCGGACAGGGGGCGCGTCAGATACGCAGTATTTT. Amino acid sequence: CASSFRTGGASDTQYF.

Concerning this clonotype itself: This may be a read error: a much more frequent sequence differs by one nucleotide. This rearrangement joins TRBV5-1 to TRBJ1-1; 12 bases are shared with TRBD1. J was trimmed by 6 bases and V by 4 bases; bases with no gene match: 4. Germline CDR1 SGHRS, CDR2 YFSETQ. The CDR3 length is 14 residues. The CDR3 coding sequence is TGCGCCAGCAGCCGTGGGACAGGGGGCCCTGAAGCTTTCTTT. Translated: CASSRGTGGPEAFF.

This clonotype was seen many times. This CDR3 is CASREGRANTEAFF. CDR3 coding DNA: TGTGCCAGCAGGGAGGGACGTGCGAACACTGAAGCTTTCTTT. V is TRBV6-6 and J is TRBJ1-1, with D maybe TRBD1 (5 bases). CDR3 length: 14 residues. CDR1 and CDR2 (germline): MNHNY, SVGAGI (reference sequence). The V gene lost 6 bases and the J gene lost 1 base, with 12 bases spanning the gap.

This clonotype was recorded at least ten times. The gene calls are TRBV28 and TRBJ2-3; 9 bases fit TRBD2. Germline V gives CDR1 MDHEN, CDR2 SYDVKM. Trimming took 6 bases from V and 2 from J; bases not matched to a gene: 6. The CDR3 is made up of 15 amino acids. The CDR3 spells CASSVAGATTDTQYF. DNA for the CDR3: TGTGCCAGCAGCGTAGCGGGGGCCACCACAGATACGCAGTATTTT.

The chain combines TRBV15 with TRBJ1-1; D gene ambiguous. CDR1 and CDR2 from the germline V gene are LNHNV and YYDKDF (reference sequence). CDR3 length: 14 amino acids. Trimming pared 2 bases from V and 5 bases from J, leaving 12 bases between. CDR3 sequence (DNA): TGTGCCACCAGCAGAAGAAGATCGGGGACTGAAGCTTTCTTT. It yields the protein CATSRRRSGTEAFF.

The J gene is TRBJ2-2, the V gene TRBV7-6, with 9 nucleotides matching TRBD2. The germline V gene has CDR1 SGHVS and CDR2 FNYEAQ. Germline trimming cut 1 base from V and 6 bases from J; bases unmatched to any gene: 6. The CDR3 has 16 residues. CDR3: CASSLVISGGSGELFF. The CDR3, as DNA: TGTGCCAGCAGCTTAGTTATTAGCGGGGGCTCCGGGGAGCTGTTTTTT.

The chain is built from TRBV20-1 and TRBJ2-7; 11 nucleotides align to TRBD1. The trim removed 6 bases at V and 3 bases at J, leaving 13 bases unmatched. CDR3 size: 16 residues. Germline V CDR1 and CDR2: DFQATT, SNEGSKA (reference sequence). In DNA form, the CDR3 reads TGCAGTGCCCTTGGGACAGGGGGAAGGGCGGGCTACGAGCAGTACTTC. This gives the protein CSALGTGGRAGYEQYF.

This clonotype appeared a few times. The CDR3 sequence is CASSQDPTIPNSPLHF. The CDR3 region has the DNA TGCGCCAGCAGCCAAGACCCGACAATTCCTAATTCACCCCTCCACTTT. This chain links TRBV4-3 with TRBJ1-6; D remains ambiguous. The CDR3 is 16 amino acids. From germline, CDR1 is LGHNA and CDR2 YSLEER. Trimming stripped 0 bases from V and 6 bases from J, with 12 bases between.

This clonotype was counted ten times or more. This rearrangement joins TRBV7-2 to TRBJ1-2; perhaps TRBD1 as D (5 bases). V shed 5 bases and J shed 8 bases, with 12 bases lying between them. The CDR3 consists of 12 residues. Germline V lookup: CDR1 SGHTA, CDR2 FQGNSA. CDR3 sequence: CASSTLGRGYTF. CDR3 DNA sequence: TGTGCCAGCAGCACCTTGGGGCGCGGCTACACCTTC.

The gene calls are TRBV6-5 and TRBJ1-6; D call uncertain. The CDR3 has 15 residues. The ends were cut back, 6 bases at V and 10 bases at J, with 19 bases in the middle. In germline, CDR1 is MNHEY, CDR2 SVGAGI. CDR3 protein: CASRTSATLGSPLHF. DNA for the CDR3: TGTGCCAGCAGGACGTCCGCCACTTTGGGGTCACCCCTCCACTTT.